This T cell receptor beta chain was identified in a study of blood T cell repertoires in COVID-19. Study-wide background: Acute and convalescent COVID-19 specimens originated in the United States, Italy and Spain. The cDNA or gDNA used as material had been derived from T cells, B-cell-depleted T cells, or PBMCs.

The study assigned cohorts using participant-reported clinical history. Using immunoSEQ multiplex PCR, the repertoire was profiled, and TCRdb retains in-frame clones only, with some absent. The sample yields 200,000 to 250,000 clones, about 83% seen once. The CDR3 is made up of 16 amino acids. Germline CDR1 MNHEY, CDR2 SVGEGT. With 4 bases clipped from V and 3 bases from J, the junction kept 8 bases outside the gene matches. This TCR was sampled from a woman aged 45-65 years who had been exposed to COVID-19. The sample taken for sequencing was PBMCs or T cells enriched from blood (not recorded which). The J gene is TRBJ2-2, the V gene TRBV6-2 or TRBV6-3; TRBD1 matches at 7 bases. The CDR3 here is CASSSARTGYTGELFF. CDR3 DNA: TGTGCCAGCAGTTCCGCTCGGACAGGATACACCGGGGAGCTGTTTTTT.